The next 13 T cell receptor beta chains were all read from a single sample in a study of human T cells and chemical hapten exposure (dated by TCRdb to about 2021). The time point label corresponds to: patch test 2, 6 weeks after DPC sensitization. Interpreted using the paper, the treatment or condition label stands for: therapeutic diphenylcyclopropenone sensitization with weekly scalp DPC. Library generation was performed with RACE. The instrument given in TCRdb is NextSeq 500. The public sequencing data were trimmed at Q25 with fastp and processed into clonotypes with MiXCR by TCRdb, which kept only in-frame beta chains. Rows merge per CDR3 protein into single entries with the most common DNA and genes. This sample comprises 330,000 or so distinct CDR3 sequences, about 6% of them detected only once. The ten largest clones capture around 6% of the sample. The material sequenced was whole blood, taken in connection with sensitization to the hapten diphenylcyclopropenone (DPC). Every receptor here comes from a woman between 18 and 30 years old with alopecia areata. Some clones in this sample may be carry-over from other donors' samples.

The sample holds many counts of this clonotype. CDR3 nucleotide sequence: TGTGCCAGCACCCCCGTCGGAGGTTTGAGAACCTTC. Its protein product is CASTPVGGLRTF. The V gene is TRBV12-3 or TRBV12-4, the J gene TRBJ1-2; D unclear. The CDR3 runs to 12 residues. V lost 7 bases, J lost 14 bases, and 20 bases lay in between.

The chain uses TRBV20-1 and TRBJ2-7, with a weak D call TRBD2 (6 bases). V lost 1 base and J 3 bases, leaving 13 bases between the germline ends. Germline V gives CDR1 DFQATT, CDR2 SNEGSKA (reference sequence). This CDR3 region has 14 residues. CDR3 amino acids: CSARVSTGSYEQYF. The CDR3 bases are TGCAGTGCTAGAGTGAGTACCGGGAGCTACGAGCAGTACTTC.

This clonotype showed up just a few times. The gene calls are TRBV5-1 and TRBJ2-3; the match to TRBD2 covers 7 bases. Germline loops: CDR1 SGHRS, CDR2 YFSETQ. This CDR3 comprises 16 residues. The V gene end was trimmed by 4 bases and the J gene end by 7 bases; junction bases not matched to a gene: 15. The CDR3 sequence: CASSLELAYHPNTQYF. The CDR3 bases are TGCGCCAGCAGCCTGGAACTAGCGTATCATCCGAATACGCAGTATTTT.

The CDR3 nucleotides are TGTGCCAGCAGCCAAGGATATAGCGGGGGGGCCGACTTAGGATACGAGCAGTACTTC. This encodes CASSQGYSGGADLGYEQYF. The chain links TRBV4-2 to TRBJ2-7, with 11 bases lining up with TRBD2. The CDR3 consists of 19 residues. The V gene's germline CDR1 is LGHNA and CDR2 YNFKEQ. With V trimmed by 1 base and J by 4 bases, 15 bases remained unmatched.

Ten or more counts support this clonotype. The gene calls are TRBV5-1 and TRBJ2-5; TRBD2 is a possible D gene (6 bases). The V gene lost 0 bases and the J gene lost 2 bases, with 11 bases spanning the gap. This CDR3 is built from 15 residues. Germline-derived CDR1 and CDR2 are SGHRS and YFSETQ. The CDR3 region is CASSLAGTHQETQYF. The CDR3 DNA follows: TGCGCCAGCAGCTTGGCCGGGACTCATCAAGAGACCCAGTACTTC.

There are many counts of this clonotype. This sequence joins TRBV7-8 and TRBJ2-7; D possibly matches TRBD1 or TRBD2 (6 bases each). CDR3 length: 14 amino acids. The V and J ends lost 5 bases and 6 bases respectively, with 17 bases between them. Germline loops: CDR1 SGHVS, CDR2 FQNEAQ. DNA of the CDR3: TGTGCCAGCAGCCCCTACAGGGTTAGCGGCGAGCAGTACTTC. Amino acids: CASSPYRVSGEQYF.

The sample holds a few counts of this clonotype. V is TRBV7-2 and J is TRBJ1-1, with a tentative D call TRBD1 (5 bases). Germline CDR1 reads SGHTA; CDR2 reads FQGNSA. CDR3 size: 15 residues. Trimming took 5 bases from V and 4 from J, leaving 17 bases between them. As DNA, the CDR3 is TGTGCCAGCAGCATTCGAGGGGCAGCCTTCACTGAAGCTTTCTTT. Translation gives CASSIRGAAFTEAFF.

The chain couples TRBV6-2 or TRBV6-3 to TRBJ2-3; the match to TRBD2 covers 14 bases. The V gene's germline CDR1 is MNHEY and CDR2 SVGEGT. The CDR3 length is 21 residues. V dropped 0 bases and J dropped 0; count of bases not matched to a gene: 11. CDR3 in DNA: TGTGCCAGCAGTTACTCCCTCGGACTAGCGGGGGGCTCTCATAGCACAGATACGCAGTATTTT. Translating gives CASSYSLGLAGGSHSTDTQYF.

J is TRBJ1-2 and V is TRBV5-1, with 9 bases that match TRBD1. From germline, CDR1 is SGHRS and CDR2 YFSETQ. Trimming removed 3 bases from V and 6 bases from J; junction bases left unmatched: 6. The length of the CDR3 is 14 residues. CDR3 in amino acids: CASSSSDRGDGYTF. Here the CDR3 DNA reads TGCGCCAGCAGCTCGTCGGACAGGGGCGATGGCTACACCTTC. Supplemented by reference TRBV5-1 and TRBJ1-2, the full variable domain reads KAGVTQTPRYLIKTRGQQVTLSCSPISGHRSVSWYQQTPGQGLQFLFEYFSETQRNKGNFPGRFSGRQFSNSRSEMNVSTLELGDSALYLCASSSSDRGDGYTFGSGTRLTVV.

This sequence joins TRBV3-1 and TRBJ2-7; D is unclear. Trimming took off 4 bases at V and 3 bases at J, with 10 bases between the two ends. Germline CDR1 is LGHDT and CDR2 is YNNKEL (reference sequence). This CDR3 has 13 amino acids. The CDR3 reads CASSPQADYEQYF. DNA for the CDR3: TGTGCCAGCAGCCCCCAGGCAGACTACGAGCAGTACTTC.

This chain uses TRBV10-3 with TRBJ2-7; unclear D gene. The CDR3 consists of 14 residues. Per the germline V gene, CDR1 is ENHRY and CDR2 is SYGVKD. V was cut by 4 bases and J by 0 bases, with 10 bases left in between. The CDR3 spells CAISVRYNSYEQYF. As DNA, the CDR3 is TGTGCCATCAGTGTAAGATACAACTCCTACGAGCAGTACTTC.

The genes are TRBV10-3 and TRBJ1-2, with a tentative D call TRBD1 (6 bases). The V gene's germline CDR1 is ENHRY and CDR2 SYGVKD. The CDR3 runs 13 residues. DNA for the CDR3: TGTTCCTCCCGCCCAGGGGACGCCTATGGCTACACCTTC. Encoded protein: CSSRPGDAYGYTF.

There are many counts of this clonotype. The chain recombines TRBV7-2 with TRBJ1-5; no clear D. Deletions cut 6 bases from V and 0 bases from J, with 6 bases between. Germline V gene lookup returns CDR1 SGHTA and CDR2 FQGNSA. The CDR3 consists of 13 residues. The CDR3 DNA reads as TGTGCCAGCAGTTTTGTTAGCAATCAGCCCCAGCATTTT. Amino acids: CASSFVSNQPQHF.